A selection of T cell receptor beta chains follows, all from one sample in a study of OX40 agonist ivuxolimab in advanced cancers. Clones were read by immunoSEQ multiplex PCR, and TCRdb kept only the in-frame ones, dropping some. The sample yields roughly 35,000 clones, approximately 86% seen once. This sample comprised CD4+ or CD8+ T cells sorted from blood, obtained in a trial of the OX40 agonist ivuxolimab. These TCRs come from an adult with an advanced solid tumor such as melanoma, head and neck, liver or kidney cancer. Both conserved end residues are part of each CDR3. The order of the fields is V gene, D gene, CDR3 protein. A D gene is named only where the DNA matches it firmly.

V gene: TRBV29-1
D gene: NA
CDR3 protein: CSGSHTEAFF

V gene: TRBV6-1
D gene: TRBD2
CDR3 protein: CASSPRTSWNTQYF

V gene: TRBV7-2
D gene: NA
CDR3 protein: CASSSQGTSSGNTIYF

V gene: TRBV19
D gene: TRBD1
CDR3 protein: CASSYRGSGPYEQYF

V gene: TRBV19
D gene: TRBD2
CDR3 protein: CASSSLSGGARSRETQYF

V gene: TRBV6-1
D gene: TRBD1
CDR3 protein: CASSEPPQGRVQHF

V gene: TRBV15
D gene: TRBD1
CDR3 protein: CATSSVGQGMEKLFF

V gene: TRBV7-6
D gene: TRBD1
CDR3 protein: CASSLGVAGGGETQYF

V gene: TRBV23-1
D gene: NA
CDR3 protein: CASSQSAEELDTQYF

V gene: TRBV4-1
D gene: NA
CDR3 protein: CASSRTGDSNTEAFF

V gene: TRBV30
D gene: NA
CDR3 protein: CAWSGVGYTF

V gene: TRBV2
D gene: NA
CDR3 protein: CASSEVTGAFTEAFF

V gene: TRBV9
D gene: TRBD1
CDR3 protein: CASSDRGYTDTQYF

V gene: TRBV28
D gene: NA
CDR3 protein: CASSRGLSYEQYF

V gene: TRBV6-5
D gene: NA
CDR3 protein: CASSSGLYEQYF

V gene: TRBV30
D gene: NA
CDR3 protein: CAWSVRVTAFF

V gene: TRBV4-1
D gene: NA
CDR3 protein: CASSQDLPTQFGGLQETQYF

V gene: TRBV5-1
D gene: TRBD1
CDR3 protein: CASSRDRSPYEQYF

V gene: TRBV19
D gene: NA
CDR3 protein: CASSISDGGPGANVLTF

V gene: TRBV4-1
D gene: NA
CDR3 protein: CASSPLANGLSDTQYF

V gene: TRBV18
D gene: NA
CDR3 protein: CASSALPPGSEQYF

V gene: TRBV18
D gene: TRBD1
CDR3 protein: CASSGDRADREAFF

V gene: TRBV5-1
D gene: NA
CDR3 protein: CASSLRSQSGDEQFF

V gene: TRBV5-4
D gene: TRBD2
CDR3 protein: CASSLDGGGQDEQYF

V gene: TRBV25-1
D gene: TRBD1
CDR3 protein: CASSESASGGNQPQHF

V gene: TRBV10-3
D gene: TRBD2
CDR3 protein: CAISTGLGGSYEQYF

V gene: TRBV7-6
D gene: NA
CDR3 protein: CASSSGIRETQYF

V gene: TRBV9
D gene: TRBD1
CDR3 protein: CASSPLTGTETQYF

V gene: TRBV9
D gene: NA
CDR3 protein: CASSVGITGFNEKLFF

V gene: TRBV20-1
D gene: NA
CDR3 protein: CSANWGYTQYF

V gene: TRBV4-2
D gene: NA
CDR3 protein: CASSPGLGRHTDTQYF

V gene: TRBV9
D gene: TRBD2
CDR3 protein: CASSFGGAGNEQFF

V gene: TRBV7-9
D gene: TRBD1
CDR3 protein: CASSADRAYNEQFF

V gene: TRBV7-6
D gene: TRBD1
CDR3 protein: CASSSSPGTANSPLHF

V gene: TRBV2
D gene: NA
CDR3 protein: CASSRRDTEAFF

V gene: TRBV19
D gene: TRBD1
CDR3 protein: CASSIDPGLRGGAGSPLHF

V gene: TRBV28
D gene: NA
CDR3 protein: CASRLSDEQYF